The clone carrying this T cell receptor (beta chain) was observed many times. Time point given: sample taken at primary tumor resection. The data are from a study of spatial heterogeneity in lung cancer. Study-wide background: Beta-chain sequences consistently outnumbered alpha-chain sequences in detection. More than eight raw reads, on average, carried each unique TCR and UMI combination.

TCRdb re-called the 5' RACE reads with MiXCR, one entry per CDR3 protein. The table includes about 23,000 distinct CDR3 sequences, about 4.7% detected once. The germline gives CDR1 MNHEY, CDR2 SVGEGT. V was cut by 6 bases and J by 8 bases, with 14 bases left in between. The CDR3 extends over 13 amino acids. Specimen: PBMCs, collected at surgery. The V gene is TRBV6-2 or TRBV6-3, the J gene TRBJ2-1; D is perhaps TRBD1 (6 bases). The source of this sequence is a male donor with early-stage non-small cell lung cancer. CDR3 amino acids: CASSETGLDEQFF. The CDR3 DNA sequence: TGTGCCAGCAGCGAAACAGGGTTGGATGAGCAGTTCTTC.